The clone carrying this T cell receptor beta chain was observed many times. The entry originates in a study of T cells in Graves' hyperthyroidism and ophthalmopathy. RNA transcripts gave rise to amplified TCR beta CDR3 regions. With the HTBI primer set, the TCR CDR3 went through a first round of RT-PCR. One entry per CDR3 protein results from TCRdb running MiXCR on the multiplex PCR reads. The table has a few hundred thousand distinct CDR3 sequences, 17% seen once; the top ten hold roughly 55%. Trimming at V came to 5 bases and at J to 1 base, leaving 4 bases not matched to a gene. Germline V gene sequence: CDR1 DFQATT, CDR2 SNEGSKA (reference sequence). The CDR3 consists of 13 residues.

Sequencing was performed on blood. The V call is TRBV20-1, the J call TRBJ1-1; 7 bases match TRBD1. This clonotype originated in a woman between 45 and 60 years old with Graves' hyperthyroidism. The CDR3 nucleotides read TGCAGTGCTGTCGGACAGGAGAACACTGAAGCTTTCTTT. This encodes CSAVGQENTEAFF.